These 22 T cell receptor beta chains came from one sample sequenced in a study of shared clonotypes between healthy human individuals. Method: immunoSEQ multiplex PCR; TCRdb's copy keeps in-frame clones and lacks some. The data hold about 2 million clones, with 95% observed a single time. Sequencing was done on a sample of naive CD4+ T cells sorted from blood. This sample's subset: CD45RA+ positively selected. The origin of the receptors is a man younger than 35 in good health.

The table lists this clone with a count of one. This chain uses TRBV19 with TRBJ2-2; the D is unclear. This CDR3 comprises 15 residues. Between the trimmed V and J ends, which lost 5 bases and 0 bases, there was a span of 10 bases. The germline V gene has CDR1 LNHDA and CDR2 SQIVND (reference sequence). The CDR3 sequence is CASSGAATNTGELFF. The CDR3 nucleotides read TGTGCCAGTAGTGGAGCAGCAACGAACACCGGGGAGCTGTTTTTT.

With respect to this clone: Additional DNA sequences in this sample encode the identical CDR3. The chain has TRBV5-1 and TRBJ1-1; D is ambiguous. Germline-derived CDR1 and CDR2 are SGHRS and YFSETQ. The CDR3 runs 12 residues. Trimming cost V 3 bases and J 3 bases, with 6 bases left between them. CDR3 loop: CASSYGDTEAFF. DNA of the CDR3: TGCGCCAGCAGCTACGGGGACACTGAAGCTTTCTTT. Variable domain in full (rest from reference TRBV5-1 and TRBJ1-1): KAGVTQTPRYLIKTRGQQVTLSCSPISGHRSVSWYQQTPGQGLQFLFEYFSETQRNKGNFPGRFSGRQFSNSRSEMNVSTLELGDSALYLCASSYGDTEAFFGQGTRLTVV.

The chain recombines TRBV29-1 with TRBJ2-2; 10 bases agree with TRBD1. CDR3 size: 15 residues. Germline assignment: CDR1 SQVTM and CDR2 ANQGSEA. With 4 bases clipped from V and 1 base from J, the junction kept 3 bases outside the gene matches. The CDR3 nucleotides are TGCAGCGTTGCGACAGGGGGCCGGAACACCGGGGAGCTGTTTTTT. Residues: CSVATGGRNTGELFF.

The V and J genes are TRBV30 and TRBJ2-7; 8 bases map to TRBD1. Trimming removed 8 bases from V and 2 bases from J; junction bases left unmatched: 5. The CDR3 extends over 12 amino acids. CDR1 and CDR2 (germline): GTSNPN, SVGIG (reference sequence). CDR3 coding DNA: TGTGCCATGGGACAGGAGACCTACGAGCAGTACTTC. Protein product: CAMGQETYEQYF.

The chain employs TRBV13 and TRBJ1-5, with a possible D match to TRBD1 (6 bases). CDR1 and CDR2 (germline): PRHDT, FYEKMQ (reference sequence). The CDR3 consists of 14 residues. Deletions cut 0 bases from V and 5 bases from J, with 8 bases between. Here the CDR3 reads CASSLGGGDQPQHF. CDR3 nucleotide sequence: TGTGCCAGCAGCTTAGGAGGGGGGGATCAGCCCCAGCATTTT.

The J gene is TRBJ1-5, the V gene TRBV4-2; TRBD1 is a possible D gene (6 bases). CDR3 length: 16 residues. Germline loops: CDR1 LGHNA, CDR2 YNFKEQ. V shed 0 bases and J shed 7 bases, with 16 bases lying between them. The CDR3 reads CASSQDRTTGRQPQHF. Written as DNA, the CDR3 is TGTGCCAGCAGCCAAGATAGGACCACAGGGAGGCAGCCCCAGCATTTT.

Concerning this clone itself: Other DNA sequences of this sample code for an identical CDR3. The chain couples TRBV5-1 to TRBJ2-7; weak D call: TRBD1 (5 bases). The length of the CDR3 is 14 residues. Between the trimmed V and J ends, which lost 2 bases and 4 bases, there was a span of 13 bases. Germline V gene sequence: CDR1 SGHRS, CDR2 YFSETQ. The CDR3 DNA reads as TGCGCCAGCAGCTTAGTGCAGGGTTCATACGAGCAGTACTTC. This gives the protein CASSLVQGSYEQYF.

CDR3 region: CATLGLPRNEQFF. For the CDR3, the DNA is TGTGCCACTCTTGGGCTCCCTAGAAATGAGCAGTTCTTC. The V and J genes are TRBV19 and TRBJ2-1; D uncertain. CDR1 is LNHDA and CDR2 is SQIVND in the germline V gene (reference sequence). The CDR3 has 13 amino acids. V was shortened by 10 bases and J by 7 bases, with 17 bases between the two germline ends.

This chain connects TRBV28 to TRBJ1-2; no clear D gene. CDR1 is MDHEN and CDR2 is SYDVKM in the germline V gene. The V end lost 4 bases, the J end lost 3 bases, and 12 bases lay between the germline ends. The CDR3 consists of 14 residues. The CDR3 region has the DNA TGTGCCAGCAGTTATGTTATGAGAGACTATGGCTACACCTTC. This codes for CASSYVMRDYGYTF.

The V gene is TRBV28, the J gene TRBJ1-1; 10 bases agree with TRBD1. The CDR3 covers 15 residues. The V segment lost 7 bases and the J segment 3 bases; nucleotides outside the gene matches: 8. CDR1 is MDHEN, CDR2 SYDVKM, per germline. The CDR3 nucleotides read TGTGCCAGCACCGCGACAGGGGGCAAGGACACTGAAGCTTTCTTT. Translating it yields CASTATGGKDTEAFF.

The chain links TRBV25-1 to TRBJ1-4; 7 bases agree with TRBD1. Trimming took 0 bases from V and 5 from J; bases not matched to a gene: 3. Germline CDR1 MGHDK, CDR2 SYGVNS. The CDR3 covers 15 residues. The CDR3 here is CASSEYRGKNEKLFF. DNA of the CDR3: TGTGCCAGCAGTGAATACAGGGGGAAAAATGAAAAACTGTTTTTT.

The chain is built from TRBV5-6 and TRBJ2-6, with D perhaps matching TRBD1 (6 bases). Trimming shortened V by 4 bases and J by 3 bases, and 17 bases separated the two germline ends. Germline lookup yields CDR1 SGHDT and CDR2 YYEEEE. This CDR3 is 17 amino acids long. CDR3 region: CASSPKGVTFGANVLTF. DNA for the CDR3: TGTGCCAGCAGCCCAAAGGGGGTGACCTTTGGGGCCAACGTCCTGACTTTC.

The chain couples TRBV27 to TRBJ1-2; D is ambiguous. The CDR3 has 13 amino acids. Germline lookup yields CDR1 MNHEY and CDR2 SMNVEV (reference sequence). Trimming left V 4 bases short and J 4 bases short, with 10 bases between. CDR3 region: CASSSKVGYGYTF. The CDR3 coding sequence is TGTGCCAGCAGTTCGAAGGTCGGCTATGGCTACACCTTC.

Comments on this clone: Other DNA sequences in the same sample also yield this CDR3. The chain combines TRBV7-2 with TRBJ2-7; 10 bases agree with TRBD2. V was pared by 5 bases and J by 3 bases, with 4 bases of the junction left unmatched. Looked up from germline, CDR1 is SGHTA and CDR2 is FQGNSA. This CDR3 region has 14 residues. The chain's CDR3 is CASSLGLAVYEQYF. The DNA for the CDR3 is TGTGCCAGCAGCCTTGGACTAGCGGTCTACGAGCAGTACTTC.

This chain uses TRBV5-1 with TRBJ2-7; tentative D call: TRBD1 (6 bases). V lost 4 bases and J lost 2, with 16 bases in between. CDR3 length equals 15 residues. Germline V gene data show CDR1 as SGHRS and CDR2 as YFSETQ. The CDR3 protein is CASSLTGTRAYEQYF. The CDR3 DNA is TGCGCCAGCAGCCTCACCGGGACAAGGGCCTACGAGCAGTACTTC.

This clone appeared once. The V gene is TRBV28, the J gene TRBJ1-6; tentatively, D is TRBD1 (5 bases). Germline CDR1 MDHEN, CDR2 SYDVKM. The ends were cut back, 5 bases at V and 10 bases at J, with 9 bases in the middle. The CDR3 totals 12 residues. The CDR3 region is CASSSRDSPLHF. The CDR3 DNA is TGTGCCAGCAGTAGTAGGGACTCACCCCTCCACTTT.

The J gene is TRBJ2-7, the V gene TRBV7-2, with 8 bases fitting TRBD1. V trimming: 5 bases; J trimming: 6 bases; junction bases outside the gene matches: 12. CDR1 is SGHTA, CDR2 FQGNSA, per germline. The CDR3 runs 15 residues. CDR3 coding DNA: TGTGCCAGCAGCACCTGGACAGGGAGTACCGGCGAGCAGTACTTC. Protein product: CASSTWTGSTGEQYF.

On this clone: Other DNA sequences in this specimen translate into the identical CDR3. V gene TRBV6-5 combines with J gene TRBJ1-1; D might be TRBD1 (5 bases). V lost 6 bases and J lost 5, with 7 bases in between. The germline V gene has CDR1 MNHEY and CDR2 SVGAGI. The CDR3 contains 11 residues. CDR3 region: CASRRGTEAFF. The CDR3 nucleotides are TGTGCCAGCAGGCGGGGGACTGAAGCTTTCTTT.

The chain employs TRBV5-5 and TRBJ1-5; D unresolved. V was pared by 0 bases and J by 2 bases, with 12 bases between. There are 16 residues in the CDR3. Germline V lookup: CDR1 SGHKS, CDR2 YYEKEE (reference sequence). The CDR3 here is CASSLAVPGGNQPQHF. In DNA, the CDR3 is TGTGCCAGCAGCTTGGCGGTTCCCGGAGGCAATCAGCCCCAGCATTTT.

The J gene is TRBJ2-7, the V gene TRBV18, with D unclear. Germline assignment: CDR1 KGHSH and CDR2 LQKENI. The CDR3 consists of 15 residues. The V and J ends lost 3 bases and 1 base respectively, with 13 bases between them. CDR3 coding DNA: TGTGCCAGCTCACCCGGGTCAGCTACTTCCTACGAGCAGTACTTC. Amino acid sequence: CASSPGSATSYEQYF.

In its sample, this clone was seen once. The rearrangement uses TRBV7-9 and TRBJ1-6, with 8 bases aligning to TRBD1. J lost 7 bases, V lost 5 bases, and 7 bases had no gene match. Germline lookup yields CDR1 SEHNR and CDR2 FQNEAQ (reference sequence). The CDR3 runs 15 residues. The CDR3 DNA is TGTGCCAGCAGCCTAAGGACAGGGACAAATTCACCCCTCCACTTT. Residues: CASSLRTGTNSPLHF.

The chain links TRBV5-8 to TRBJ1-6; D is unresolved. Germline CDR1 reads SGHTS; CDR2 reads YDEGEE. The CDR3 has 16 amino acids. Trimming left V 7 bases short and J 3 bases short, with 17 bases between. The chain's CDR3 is CASSKLDGIYNSPLHF. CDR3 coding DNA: TGTGCCAGCTCAAAACTAGACGGAATCTATAATTCACCCCTCCACTTT.